Sequencing of this T cell receptor (beta chain) was carried out in a study of T cell repertoires in cytomegalovirus infection. Turning to the study itself: Evidence of both CMV infection and a matching HLA type came from public TCR beta signatures.

This clonotype was detected a few times. As yet, its antigen is unknown. The CDR3 sequence is 18 residues long. Trimming left V 6 bases short and J 0 bases short, with 23 bases between. TCRdb re-called the reads with MiXCR, one entry per CDR3 protein. The top ten hold over 12% of the sample, which has hundreds of thousands of distinct CDR3 sequences, roughly 30% seen once. Sequenced material: cultured CD8+ T cells from PBMCs, taken from culture after CMV antigen stimulation. The V and J genes are TRBV12-3 or TRBV12-4 and TRBJ2-5, with D perhaps TRBD1 or TRBD2 (5 bases each). The receptor was derived from a human donor in good health (CMV status not recorded). Some clones in this sample may be carry-over from other donors' samples. CDR3 sequence (DNA): TGTGCCAGCAGGGGGCCGGGAAAACAATGGGGGTACCAAGAGACCCAGTACTTC. Translated: CASRGPGKQWGYQETQYF.